This T cell receptor (beta chain) was documented in a study of blood T cells in healthy people across ages. Germline V gene sequence: CDR1 KGHSH, CDR2 LQKENI. This CDR3 contains 15 residues. V shed 0 bases and J shed 3 bases, with 8 bases lying between them. Each donor's blood draw was approximately 10 milliliters of peripheral blood. This clonotype was seen only once. Its matching antigen is unknown. Then a second PCR, running about 7 to 11 cycles, was carried out with a sample-barcoded 5' primer and a J-beta primer mix. MiXCR was run by TCRdb on the 5' RACE reads, yielding one entry per CDR3 protein. The repertoire holds about 670,000 distinct CDR3 sequences, with about 51% as singletons. Findings and caveats of the study: Observed TCR beta diversity showed a strong correlation with the percentage of naive T cells as measured by flow cytometry.

This TCR was recovered from a woman of 80 years or more in good health. V is TRBV18 and J is TRBJ2-2, with D unclear. The specimen sequenced was blood. CDR3 sequence: CASSPPLDYTGELFF. CDR3 DNA: TGTGCCAGCTCACCACCTTTAGACTACACCGGGGAGCTGTTTTTT.